The 14 T cell receptor beta chains listed next were all sequenced from one sample in a study of blood T cell repertoires in COVID-19. The repertoire was sequenced with immunoSEQ multiplex PCR; TCRdb's copy has only in-frame clones and lacks some. The profile shows more than 95,000 clones, about 81% of them singletons. The sample taken for sequencing was peripheral blood. These receptors were taken from a man aged 30 to 39 with COVID-19, enrolled during active disease.

The gene calls are TRBV6-6 and TRBJ2-2; D is uncertain. Trimming left V 2 bases short and J 0 bases short, with 10 bases between. The CDR3 spans 16 residues. From germline, CDR1 is MNHNY and CDR2 SVGAGI (reference sequence). The CDR3 sequence is CASSYEGGANTGELFF. The DNA for the CDR3 is TGTGCCAGCAGTTACGAAGGCGGAGCGAACACCGGGGAGCTGTTTTTT.

The chain joins TRBV6-5 to TRBJ1-3; no firm D call. The CDR3 covers 14 residues. The germline V gene has CDR1 MNHEY and CDR2 SVGAGI. The V end was cut by 5 bases, the J end by 2 bases, with 10 bases between. The CDR3 coding sequence is TGTGCCAGCAGTATTACAGAGCCTGGAAACACCATATATTTT. Its translation: CASSITEPGNTIYF.

V and J are TRBV18 and TRBJ2-1; D is perhaps TRBD2 (5 bases). Germline CDR1 is KGHSH and CDR2 is LQKENI. The CDR3 has 16 residues. Trimming removed 3 bases from V and 0 bases from J, with 12 bases in between. The CDR3 spells CASSPSSGSSYNEQFF. DNA for the CDR3: TGTGCCAGCTCACCGAGTAGTGGGAGCTCCTACAATGAGCAGTTCTTC.

The V and J genes are TRBV4-2 and TRBJ2-7; TRBD2 matches 7 bases. CDR3 length equals 15 residues. J lost 0 bases, V lost 1 base, and 3 bases had no gene match. Germline assignment: CDR1 LGHNA and CDR2 YNFKEQ. The CDR3 protein is CASSQVAGASYEQYF. CDR3 nucleotide sequence: TGTGCCAGCAGCCAAGTTGCGGGAGCCTCCTACGAGCAGTACTTC.

The chain has TRBV27 and TRBJ1-5; perhaps TRBD1 as D (5 bases). V was shortened by 6 bases and J by 4 bases, with 16 bases between the two germline ends. The CDR3 has 15 amino acids. Germline V gene lookup returns CDR1 MNHEY and CDR2 SMNVEV (reference sequence). The CDR3 DNA follows: TGTGCCAGCAGGAACCTTCAGGGCGCGAATCAGCCCCAGCATTTT. Protein product: CASRNLQGANQPQHF.

The chain employs TRBV4-2 and TRBJ1-5; D ambiguous. Trimming shortened V by 0 bases and J by 4 bases, and 7 bases separated the two germline ends. CDR3 length: 14 amino acids. Germline assignment: CDR1 LGHNA and CDR2 YNFKEQ. The DNA for the CDR3 is TGTGCCAGCAGCCAAGACGGCGGGAATCAGCCCCAGCATTTT. As protein: CASSQDGGNQPQHF.

The CDR3 spells CASSSTGGKTGELFF. For the CDR3, the DNA is TGTGCCAGCAGCTCGACAGGGGGAAAGACCGGGGAGCTGTTTTTT. The V and J genes are TRBV7-9 and TRBJ2-2; 9 bases map to TRBD1. Trimming removed 4 bases from V and 5 bases from J; junction bases left unmatched: 5. The CDR3 runs 15 residues. Germline CDR1 reads SEHNR; CDR2 reads FQNEAQ (reference sequence).

J is TRBJ1-2 and V is TRBV4-2; 8 bases match TRBD1. CDR1 and CDR2 (germline): LGHNA, YNFKEQ. Trimming cost V 0 bases and J 3 bases; bases outside gene matches: 9. The CDR3 spans 17 residues. The DNA of the CDR3 is TGTGCCAGCAGCCAAGATGAGGGCCAGGGGGCAGACTATGGCTACACCTTC. It translates to CASSQDEGQGADYGYTF.

V gene TRBV3-1 (or the pseudogene TRBV3-2) combines with J gene TRBJ2-3, with TRBD1 identical over 7 bases. Germline V gene lookup returns CDR1 LGHDT and CDR2 YNNKEL (reference sequence). The CDR3 loop spans 16 amino acids. With 1 base clipped from V and 1 base from J, the junction kept 5 bases outside the gene matches. CDR3 sequence reads: CASSQVQGWGTDTQYF. DNA of the CDR3: TGTGCCAGCAGCCAAGTACAGGGGTGGGGCACAGATACGCAGTATTTT.

The V and J genes are TRBV3-1 (or the pseudogene TRBV3-2) and TRBJ2-2; D possibly corresponds to TRBD2 (6 bases). The germline V gene has CDR1 LGHDT and CDR2 YNNKEL (reference sequence). The CDR3 sequence is 13 residues long. Trimming shortened V by 3 bases and J by 6 bases, and 8 bases separated the two germline ends. The CDR3 loop is CASSQASAGELFF. In DNA, the CDR3 is TGTGCCAGCAGCCAGGCTAGCGCCGGGGAGCTGTTTTTT.

The chain employs TRBV3-1 (or the pseudogene TRBV3-2) and TRBJ2-7; unclear D gene. The CDR3 is 11 residues long. V was cut by 2 bases and J by 4 bases, with 3 bases left in between. The germline gives CDR1 LGHDT, CDR2 YNNKEL (reference sequence). CDR3 sequence reads: CASSQSYEQYF. The DNA for the CDR3 is TGTGCCAGCAGCCAATCGTACGAGCAGTACTTC.

This clone was detected a few times. The V and J genes are TRBV7-3 and TRBJ2-2; TRBD2 might be the D (6 bases). Trimming cost V 4 bases and J 6 bases, with 9 bases left between them. Germline assignment: CDR1 SGHTA and CDR2 FQGTGA. CDR3 length: 13 residues. This chain's CDR3 is CASSSGDPGELFF. CDR3 sequence (DNA): TGTGCCAGCAGCTCGGGGGATCCCGGGGAGCTGTTTTTT.

The chain recombines TRBV7-9 with TRBJ2-1; 10 positions match TRBD2. Germline loops: CDR1 SEHNR, CDR2 FQNEAQ (reference sequence). The CDR3 sequence is 14 residues long. The ends lost 8 bases at V and 6 bases at J; junction bases unmatched: 7. This chain's CDR3 is CASRPGTSVNEQFF. In DNA form, the CDR3 reads TGTGCCAGCCGCCCCGGGACTAGCGTCAATGAGCAGTTCTTC.

This chain uses TRBV4-3 with TRBJ2-4; 10 bases match TRBD2. The germline V gene encodes CDR1 LGHNA and CDR2 YSLEER. This CDR3 has 16 residues. The V segment lost 0 bases and the J segment 9 bases; nucleotides outside the gene matches: 8. The CDR3 nucleotides are TGCGCCAGCAGCCAAGAGATAGCGGGGGGTCCCTCCATTCAGTACTTC. Encoded protein: CASSQEIAGGPSIQYF.